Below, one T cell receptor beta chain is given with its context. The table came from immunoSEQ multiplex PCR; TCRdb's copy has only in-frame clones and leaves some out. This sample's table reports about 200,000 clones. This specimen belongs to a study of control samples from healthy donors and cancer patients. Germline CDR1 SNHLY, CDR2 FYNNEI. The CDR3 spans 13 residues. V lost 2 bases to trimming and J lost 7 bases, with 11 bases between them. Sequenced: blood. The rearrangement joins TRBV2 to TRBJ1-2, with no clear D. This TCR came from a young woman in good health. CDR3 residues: CASSETTVFGYTF. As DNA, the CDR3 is TGTGCCAGCAGTGAAACTACAGTGTTTGGCTACACCTTC.